These 17 T cell receptor beta chains were all obtained from the same sample, sequenced in a study of beta chain features in type 1 diabetes. Since all of the isolated RNA was reverse transcribed, expressed TCRB transcripts were what got sequenced. Here immunoSEQ multiplex PCR was the method, and the copy in TCRdb shows in-frame clones only, minus some. This table holds 400,000 to 500,000 clones, 11% to 15% found once. Sequenced material: naive CD4+ T cells from blood. These receptors were obtained from a man under 40 in good health.

This clone was seen a handful of times. The V gene is TRBV7-2, the J gene TRBJ2-7, with 16 bases aligning to TRBD2. The CDR3 sequence is 16 residues long. Trimming at V came to 5 bases and at J to 7 bases, leaving 8 bases not matched to a gene. From germline, CDR1 is SGHTA and CDR2 FQGNSA. The CDR3 DNA is TGTGCCAGCAGCCCGGGGACTAGCGGGAGGGGTAGGGAGCAGTACGTC. Residues: CASSPGTSGRGREQYV.

CDR3 loop: CATSRDMGSYEQYV. CDR3 coding DNA: TGTGCCACCAGCAGAGATATGGGCAGCTACGAGCAGTACGTC. J is TRBJ2-7 and V is TRBV15; no clear D gene. The V gene's germline CDR1 is LNHNV and CDR2 YYDKDF (reference sequence). The CDR3 is made up of 14 amino acids. V lost 0 bases and J 3 bases, leaving 9 bases between the germline ends.

This chain uses TRBV29-1 with TRBJ2-7; D remains ambiguous. The CDR3 covers 10 residues. Germline V gene lookup returns CDR1 SQVTM and CDR2 ANQGSEA. V lost 7 bases, J lost 2 bases, and 6 bases lay in between. CDR3 residues: CSGETYEQYV. The CDR3, as DNA: TGCAGCGGGGAAACCTACGAGCAGTACGTC.

This sequence joins TRBV7-3 and TRBJ2-5, with D unresolved. The CDR3 loop spans 15 amino acids. The V gene's germline CDR1 is SGHTA and CDR2 FQGTGA. V was clipped by 5 bases and J by 5 bases, with 18 bases between them. CDR3 DNA sequence: TGTGCCAGCAGCCCCCCCCGGCATTTCTGGGAGACCCAGTACTTC. It is translated as CASSPPRHFWETQYF.

This clone was counted between two and nine times. The chain couples TRBV29-1 to TRBJ2-5, with 10 bases matching TRBD1. J was trimmed by 10 bases and V by 6 bases; bases with no gene match: 11. This CDR3 is 13 amino acids long. Germline V gene sequence: CDR1 SQVTM, CDR2 ANQGSEA. CDR3 coding DNA: TGCAGCGTGGGACCGGGACAGGGGAGCGGCCAGTACTTC. Residues: CSVGPGQGSGQYF.

This clone has more than one count but fewer than ten. This chain joins TRBV5-1 and TRBJ2-7; 10 positions match TRBD1. The CDR3 contains 14 residues. The germline CDR1 and CDR2 sequences are SGHRS and YFSETQ. The J segment lost 7 bases and the V segment lost 7 bases, leaving 11 bases of the junction unmatched. DNA for the CDR3: TGCGCCAGCGCGTATGGCGACAGGGGGCGTGAGCAGTACTTC. Its translation is CASAYGDRGREQYF.

The gene calls are TRBV18 and TRBJ2-3; unclear D gene. The CDR3 extends over 13 amino acids. Germline CDR1 reads KGHSH; CDR2 reads LQKENI. V was clipped by 0 bases and J by 6 bases, with 7 bases between them. The CDR3 here is CASSPPARDTQYF. CDR3 DNA: TGTGCCAGCTCACCACCGGCCAGGGATACGCAGTATTTT.

V gene TRBV30 combines with J gene TRBJ2-2, with 10 positions matching TRBD1. The CDR3 length is 14 residues. The ends lost 4 bases at V and 6 bases at J; junction bases unmatched: 5. The germline V gene encodes CDR1 GTSNPN and CDR2 SVGIG (reference sequence). CDR3 in amino acids: CAWKRDRGSGELFF. CDR3 sequence (DNA): TGTGCCTGGAAAAGGGACAGGGGCTCCGGGGAGCTGTTTTTT.

Comment on this clone: Other DNA sequences in this sample translate to the same CDR3. The V gene is TRBV4-1, the J gene TRBJ2-3; D not certain. The CDR3 contains 13 residues. Germline V gives CDR1 MGHRA, CDR2 YSYEKL. Trimming took 3 bases from V and 3 from J, leaving 7 bases between them. CDR3: CASSQQGTDTQYF. Written as DNA, the CDR3 is TGCGCCAGCAGCCAGCAAGGAACAGATACGCAGTATTTT.

This clone turned up a few times. The chain joins TRBV15 to TRBJ2-5, with D unclear. The CDR3 has 14 amino acids. Deletions cut 1 base from V and 6 bases from J, with 12 bases between. Per germline, CDR1 LNHNV and CDR2 YYDKDF (reference sequence). The chain's CDR3 is CATSRGLGPKTQYF. The CDR3 region has the DNA TGTGCCACCAGCAGAGGGTTGGGCCCCAAGACCCAGTACTTC.

The V gene is TRBV6-5, the J gene TRBJ2-7, with D maybe TRBD2 (5 bases). CDR1 MNHEY and CDR2 SVGAGI come from the germline V gene. V was shortened by 3 bases and J by 7 bases, with 13 bases between the two germline ends. The CDR3 is 13 amino acids. CDR3 in DNA: TGTGCCAGCAGTTATGGATTAACGGGAGAGCAGTACGTC. Amino acid sequence: CASSYGLTGEQYV.

The CDR3 nucleotides read TGTGCCAGCAGACAGGGTTATGGCTACACCTTC. The encoded protein is CASRQGYGYTF. The chain employs TRBV7-9 and TRBJ1-2, with D possibly being TRBD1 (6 bases). The CDR3 contains 11 residues. Per the germline V gene, CDR1 is SEHNR and CDR2 is FQNEAQ (reference sequence). Deletions cut 6 bases from V and 5 bases from J, with 7 bases between.

DNA for the CDR3: TGTGCCAGCAGCGGCCTGAGCTCCTACGAGCAGTACTTC. This gives the protein CASSGLSSYEQYF. The chain couples TRBV27 to TRBJ2-7; D remains ambiguous. V lost 6 bases and J lost 0, with 9 bases in between. The CDR3 is 13 amino acids. Germline CDR1 MNHEY, CDR2 SMNVEV (reference sequence).

Only a few counts were recorded for this clone. The chain carries TRBV4-3 and TRBJ2-1; tentatively, D is TRBD2 (6 bases). The V gene lost 0 bases and the J gene lost 0 bases, with 12 bases spanning the gap. The germline CDR1 and CDR2 sequences are LGHNA and YSLEER. The CDR3 spans 17 residues. The CDR3 bases are TGCGCCAGCAGCCAAGATAGGGGACTTCTCTCCTACAATGAGCAGTTCTTC. It is translated as CASSQDRGLLSYNEQFF.

The CDR3 reads CSANREDTQYF. The CDR3 DNA reads as TGCAGTGCTAACAGGGAGGATACGCAGTATTTT. The chain uses TRBV20-1 and TRBJ2-3; D perhaps matches TRBD1 (6 bases). The CDR3 loop spans 11 amino acids. Germline V lookup: CDR1 DFQATT, CDR2 SNEGSKA (reference sequence). V lost 4 bases and J 6 bases, leaving 8 bases between the germline ends.

This clone was found a few times. V gene TRBV29-1 combines with J gene TRBJ1-2; TRBD1 matches 9 bases. V gave up 1 base and J gave up 0 bases; unmatched junction bases: 9. Germline assignment: CDR1 SQVTM and CDR2 ANQGSEA. This CDR3 is built from 17 residues. The CDR3 bases are TGCAGCGTTGAAGTGTTAGGGGACAGGGTCCCTAACTATGGCTACACCTTC. Translated, it gives CSVEVLGDRVPNYGYTF.

This clone was seen only a few times. This same CDR3 is encoded by further DNA sequences in the sample. The genes are TRBV30 and TRBJ1-5; D perhaps matches TRBD1 (6 bases). CDR3 length: 13 amino acids. Trimming cost V 0 bases and J 6 bases, with 9 bases left between them. From germline, CDR1 is GTSNPN and CDR2 SVGIG (reference sequence). CDR3 in DNA: TGTGCCTGGAGTGTACAAGGGGGTCAGCCCCAGCATTTT. Translating gives CAWSVQGGQPQHF.